The 17 T cell receptor beta chains below were found in one sample sequenced in a study of PD-1 blockade in classical Hodgkin lymphoma. Time point specified: cycle 4 day 1 (C4D1), after 6 weeks of nivolumab. Autologous stem cell transplantation was followed by relapse in every patient, and brentuximab vedotin exposure varied. This table comes from immunoSEQ multiplex PCR, and its TCRdb copy is limited to in-frame clones, with some not included. The top ten clones hold 19% of a sample with 90,000 to 110,000 clones, roughly nine tenths of them seen once. The sample here was peripheral blood mononuclear cells (PBMCs), taken before the fourth cycle of nivolumab. The receptors here all came from a human donor with classical Hodgkin lymphoma.

This chain connects TRBV19 to TRBJ1-4, with D possibly being TRBD1 (5 bases). Per the germline V gene, CDR1 is LNHDA and CDR2 is SQIVND (reference sequence). This CDR3 is 12 amino acids long. The V gene lost 7 bases and the J gene lost 14 bases, with 17 bases spanning the gap. CDR3 coding DNA: TGTGCCAGTACCCGGTTGGGGGGGAAGCTGTTTTTT. Translated: CASTRLGGKLFF.

This chain uses TRBV11-3 with TRBJ2-3, with 8 bases identical to TRBD2. CDR3 length equals 18 residues. The ends lost 1 base at V and 2 bases at J; junction bases unmatched: 11. Germline assignment: CDR1 SGHNT and CDR2 YENEEA. The CDR3: CASSLGPVAGRATDTQYF. CDR3 bases: TGTGCCAGCAGCTTAGGGCCAGTAGCGGGACGAGCCACAGATACGCAGTATTTT. The full variable domain, in which reference TRBV11-3 and TRBJ2-3 provide the parts outside the CDR3, is EAGVVQSPRYKIIEKKQPVAFWCNPISGHNTLYWYLQNLGQGPELLIRYENEEAVDDSQLPKDRFSAERLKGVDSTLKIQPAELGDSAVYLCASSLGPVAGRATDTQYFGPGTRLTVL.

J is TRBJ1-6 and V is TRBV6-1, with D maybe TRBD1 (6 bases). This CDR3 comprises 15 residues. Between the trimmed V and J ends, which lost 8 bases and 5 bases, there was a span of 16 bases. Germline loops: CDR1 MNHNS, CDR2 SASEGT. DNA for the CDR3: TGTGCCAGCGTACTCGGGGCAGGGGATAATTCACCCCTCCACTTT. This translates into CASVLGAGDNSPLHF.

The V call is TRBV13, the J call TRBJ2-5; D unclear. The V end was cut by 4 bases, the J end by 4 bases, with 4 bases between. Germline V gene lookup returns CDR1 PRHDT and CDR2 FYEKMQ (reference sequence). CDR3 length equals 11 residues. CDR3 bases: TGTGCCAGCAGCTCCGGAGAGACCCAGTACTTC. It codes for CASSSGETQYF.

The chain uses TRBV5-8 and TRBJ2-7; perhaps D is TRBD1 or TRBD2 (5 bases each). CDR1 and CDR2 from the germline V gene are SGHTS and YDEGEE. V was clipped by 4 bases and J by 3 bases, with 17 bases between them. This CDR3 spans 15 amino acids. As DNA, the CDR3 is TGTGCCAGCAGCCCCGGGACGATCCAGGGCTACGAGCAGTACTTC. Translated, it gives CASSPGTIQGYEQYF. The whole variable domain, remainder taken from reference TRBV5-8 and TRBJ2-7, is EAGVTQSPTHLIKTRGQQATLRCSPISGHTSVYWYQQALGLGLQFLLWYDEGEERNRGNFPPRFSGRQFPNYSSELNVNALELEDSALYLCASSPGTIQGYEQYFGPGTRLTVT.

In its sample, this clone was seen once. The chain recombines TRBV7-2 with TRBJ2-5, with TRBD2 as a possible D gene (5 bases). The V gene lost 3 bases and the J gene lost 3 bases, with 11 bases spanning the gap. The V gene's germline CDR1 is SGHTA and CDR2 FQGNSA. This CDR3 is 14 amino acids long. The CDR3 nucleotides are TGTGCCAGCAGCTTTCGGACTGGAAAAGAGACCCAGTACTTC. This sequence encodes CASSFRTGKETQYF. Filled out from reference TRBV7-2 and TRBJ2-5, the complete variable domain reads GAGVSQSPSNKVTEKGKDVELRCDPISGHTALYWYRQSLGQGLEFLIYFQGNSAPDKSGLPSDRFSAERTGGSVSTLTIQRTQQEDSAVYLCASSFRTGKETQYFGPGTRLLVL.

V and J are TRBV7-9 and TRBJ1-3, with D unresolved. The CDR3 is 12 residues long. From germline, CDR1 is SEHNR and CDR2 FQNEAQ (reference sequence). V was pared by 5 bases and J by 3 bases, with 5 bases between. CDR3 amino acids: CASSLYGNTIYF. CDR3 nucleotide sequence: TGTGCCAGCAGCCTGTATGGAAACACCATATATTTT.

V is TRBV7-9 and J is TRBJ1-5, with D possibly matching TRBD1 (5 bases). Germline CDR1 and CDR2: SEHNR and FQNEAQ (reference sequence). Trimming took 3 bases from V and 5 from J, leaving 11 bases between them. This CDR3 comprises 14 residues. The CDR3: CASSFNGDDQPQHF. CDR3 DNA: TGTGCCAGCAGCTTTAACGGGGACGATCAGCCCCAGCATTTT.

This sequence joins TRBV28 and TRBJ1-1; D not certain. V shed 6 bases and J shed 2 bases, with 19 bases lying between them. CDR3 length equals 16 residues. CDR1 MDHEN and CDR2 SYDVKM come from the germline V gene. The CDR3 protein is CASSLLVGAPNTEAFF. In DNA, the CDR3 is TGTGCCAGCAGCCTTCTGGTGGGCGCCCCCAACACTGAAGCTTTCTTT.

The chain combines TRBV6-5 with TRBJ2-7; TRBD2 matches 8 bases. Germline CDR1 reads MNHEY; CDR2 reads SVGAGI. V was pared by 3 bases and J by 3 bases, with 10 bases of the junction left unmatched. The CDR3 is made up of 16 amino acids. Here the CDR3 reads CASSYQAQREFYEQYF. The CDR3 region has the DNA TGTGCCAGCAGTTATCAGGCCCAGCGGGAGTTCTACGAGCAGTACTTC.

The J gene is TRBJ1-2, the V gene TRBV10-1; D is possibly TRBD1 (5 bases). This CDR3 is 16 amino acids long. V was shortened by 2 bases and J by 6 bases, with 19 bases between the two germline ends. Germline CDR1 WNHNN, CDR2 SYGVQD (reference sequence). The CDR3 sequence: CASSEAPRGSLDGYTF. The CDR3 DNA reads as TGCGCCAGCAGTGAGGCCCCTCGGGGGAGCTTGGATGGCTACACCTTC.

This sequence joins TRBV20-1 and TRBJ2-2, with D perhaps matching TRBD2 (5 bases). The CDR3 spans 11 residues. The ends were cut back, 5 bases at V and 5 bases at J, with 6 bases in the middle. Germline CDR1 reads DFQATT; CDR2 reads SNEGSKA (reference sequence). The CDR3 coding sequence is TGCAGTGCTTCGGGGACCGGGGAGCTGTTTTTT. Protein product: CSASGTGELFF.

The chain recombines TRBV27 with TRBJ2-5; 9 bases are shared with TRBD1. J was trimmed by 5 bases and V by 6 bases; bases with no gene match: 7. This CDR3 spans 14 amino acids. CDR1 and CDR2 (germline): MNHEY, SMNVEV (reference sequence). The CDR3 protein is CASSAGTGWETQYF. The CDR3 DNA is TGTGCCAGCAGCGCCGGGACAGGGTGGGAGACCCAGTACTTC.

This chain joins TRBV9 and TRBJ2-2; D is undetermined. This CDR3 comprises 14 residues. The V and J ends lost 4 bases and 4 bases respectively, with 11 bases between them. The germline gives CDR1 SGDLS, CDR2 YYNGEE. CDR3 residues: CASSRPSVTGELFF. CDR3 DNA: TGTGCCAGCAGCCGACCCTCCGTCACCGGGGAGCTGTTTTTT.

The chain joins TRBV19 to TRBJ1-5; D unclear. V shed 3 bases and J shed 0 bases, with 12 bases lying between them. The CDR3 consists of 16 residues. Germline loops: CDR1 LNHDA, CDR2 SQIVND (reference sequence). The CDR3 sequence is CASSMPGWGSNQPQHF. The CDR3 DNA is TGTGCCAGTAGTATGCCTGGTTGGGGTAGCAATCAGCCCCAGCATTTT.

The chain carries TRBV5-5 and TRBJ1-3; D uncertain. This CDR3 is 14 amino acids long. Germline V gene sequence: CDR1 SGHKS, CDR2 YYEKEE (reference sequence). Trimming removed 1 base at V and 0 bases at J, with 5 bases between. CDR3 nucleotides: TGTGCCAGCAGCTTGTGGTTCTCTGGAAACACCATATATTTT. It is translated as CASSLWFSGNTIYF.

The chain employs TRBV14 and TRBJ2-1; maybe TRBD1 (5 bases). Germline-derived CDR1 and CDR2 are SGHDN and FVKESK. The ends were cut back, 4 bases at V and 2 bases at J, with 12 bases in the middle. CDR3 length equals 15 residues. The CDR3 is CASSPQGGAYNEQFF. The DNA for the CDR3 is TGTGCCAGCAGCCCTCAGGGCGGAGCCTACAATGAGCAGTTCTTC.